This entry lists 23 T cell receptor beta chains sequenced from one sample in a study of cytomegalovirus exposure and HLA in healthy donors. In the PCR, 60 Vbeta and 13 Jbeta primers were used. TCRdb's table, derived via immunoSEQ multiplex PCR, lists solely in-frame clones and lacks some. In the table there are some 190,000 clones, around 76% of which are singletons. The sequencing sample was made of PBMCs. The origin of the receptors is a woman younger than 45 in good health and CMV-seropositive.

The chain links TRBV18 to TRBJ2-5; TRBD2 matches at 10 bases. The CDR3 runs to 16 residues. CDR1 is KGHSH and CDR2 is LQKENI in the germline V gene. J lost 6 bases, V lost 2 bases, and 9 bases had no gene match. CDR3 nucleotide sequence: TGTGCCAGCTCACCAACTGGGAGCGGGGGGGCACAGACCCAGTACTTC. As protein: CASSPTGSGGAQTQYF.

J is TRBJ2-2 and V is TRBV10-1, with D possibly TRBD1 on 6 matching bases. There are 14 residues in the CDR3. V was trimmed by 4 bases and J by 1 base, leaving 7 bases between them. CDR1 is WNHNN, CDR2 SYGVQD, per germline (reference sequence). CDR3 region: CASSGGQNTGELFF. Here the CDR3 DNA reads TGCGCCAGCAGTGGGGGACAGAACACCGGGGAGCTGTTTTTT.

This chain connects TRBV5-6 to TRBJ2-1; 7 positions agree with TRBD2. Germline-derived CDR1 and CDR2 are SGHDT and YYEEEE. J lost 2 bases, V lost 2 bases, and 4 bases had no gene match. The CDR3 has 15 residues. The CDR3 DNA reads as TGTGCCAGCAGCTTACTAGCGCTGGCCTACAATGAGCAGTTCTTC. It translates to CASSLLALAYNEQFF.

The genes are TRBV5-1 and TRBJ2-2; perhaps TRBD1 as D (6 bases). This CDR3 contains 17 residues. Germline CDR1 is SGHRS and CDR2 is YFSETQ. With 0 bases removed from V and 0 bases from J, the gap between germline ends came to 12 bases. CDR3: CASSLGLDSSNTGELFF. CDR3 nucleotide sequence: TGCGCCAGCAGCTTGGGATTGGACAGCTCGAACACCGGGGAGCTGTTTTTT. Combining the CDR3 with reference TRBV5-1 and TRBJ2-2 gives the whole variable domain KAGVTQTPRYLIKTRGQQVTLSCSPISGHRSVSWYQQTPGQGLQFLFEYFSETQRNKGNFPGRFSGRQFSNSRSEMNVSTLELGDSALYLCASSLGLDSSNTGELFFGEGSRLTVL.

This chain uses TRBV15 with TRBJ1-2; D is ambiguous. The CDR3 contains 15 residues. Trimming took 1 base from V and 0 from J, leaving 9 bases between them. Per the germline V gene, CDR1 is LNHNV and CDR2 is YYDKDF (reference sequence). As DNA, the CDR3 is TGTGCCACCAGCAGAGTTGCGGCTTCTAACTATGGCTACACCTTC. Translated: CATSRVAASNYGYTF.

This clone occurred a few times. The gene calls are TRBV2 and TRBJ1-2; 8 bases agree with TRBD1. CDR1 and CDR2 from the germline V gene are SNHLY and FYNNEI. The CDR3 spans 14 residues. Losses at the gene ends were 10 bases for V and 5 bases for J; bases not matched to a gene: 12. CDR3 in DNA: TGTGCCAACCATCAGGGGGCGCTCCGGTATGGCTACACCTTC. The encoded protein is CANHQGALRYGYTF.

This sequence joins TRBV11-2 and TRBJ2-5, with a weak D call TRBD1 (6 bases). This CDR3 has 13 residues. Trimming removed 6 bases at V and 4 bases at J, with 12 bases between. Germline-derived CDR1 and CDR2 are SGHAT and FQNNGV. The CDR3 region is CASRSSGVETQYF. The CDR3 coding sequence is TGTGCCAGCAGGAGCTCAGGGGTAGAGACCCAGTACTTC.

The genes are TRBV5-8 and TRBJ2-7; TRBD1 matches 8 bases. Germline V gene data show CDR1 as SGHTS and CDR2 as YDEGEE. V dropped 6 bases and J dropped 7; count of bases not matched to a gene: 18. This CDR3 comprises 16 residues. CDR3 region: CASTGGADRALREQYF. CDR3 bases: TGTGCCAGCACAGGGGGAGCGGACAGGGCCTTAAGGGAGCAGTACTTC.

The chain joins TRBV5-1 to TRBJ2-6; the D gene is possibly TRBD1 (6 bases). The V gene lost 0 bases and the J gene lost 2 bases, with 33 bases spanning the gap. The germline gives CDR1 SGHRS, CDR2 YFSETQ. This CDR3 comprises 24 residues. The CDR3 DNA follows: TGCGCCAGCAGCTTGGCCTCAGGAGTGCGTCCAAGGCAGGGGTATTTTGCTGGGGCCAACGTCCTGACTTTC. Amino acid sequence: CASSLASGVRPRQGYFAGANVLTF.

The chain combines TRBV7-2 with TRBJ2-3, with a possible D match to TRBD2 (5 bases). CDR3 length equals 14 residues. Per germline, CDR1 SGHTA and CDR2 FQGNSA. V lost 5 bases to trimming and J lost 6 bases, with 15 bases between them. The CDR3 sequence: CASSPQRLHDTQYF. CDR3 bases: TGTGCCAGCAGCCCTCAGCGGCTTCACGATACGCAGTATTTT.

V usage is TRBV10-2 and J usage is TRBJ2-1; 7 positions match TRBD1. CDR3 length equals 15 residues. CDR1 and CDR2 (germline): WSHSY, SAAADI. V lost 8 bases and J lost 0; bases outside the gene matches: 7. DNA for the CDR3: TGCGCCAGCCGAGAGGGGGCCAGCTCCTACAATGAGCAGTTCTTC. Amino acid sequence: CASREGASSYNEQFF.

The chain uses TRBV9 and TRBJ1-1, with D unresolved. Per germline, CDR1 SGDLS and CDR2 YYNGEE. This CDR3 is built from 16 residues. V was cut by 0 bases and J by 0 bases, with 12 bases left in between. The CDR3 DNA sequence: TGTGCCAGCAGCGTAGTAGGAGGAGGACTGAACACTGAAGCTTTCTTT. It specifies CASSVVGGGLNTEAFF.

The chain employs TRBV7-2 and TRBJ1-1; D ambiguous. V shed 3 bases and J shed 3 bases, with 8 bases lying between them. This CDR3 is built from 13 residues. Germline V CDR1 and CDR2: SGHTA, FQGNSA. The CDR3 spells CASSLRWDTEAFF. CDR3 DNA: TGTGCCAGCAGCTTGAGGTGGGACACTGAAGCTTTCTTT.

V gene TRBV7-8 combines with J gene TRBJ1-1, with 12 bases lining up with TRBD1. The CDR3 loop spans 17 amino acids. Looked up from germline, CDR1 is SGHVS and CDR2 is FQNEAQ. Losses at the gene ends were 7 bases for V and 0 bases for J; bases not matched to a gene: 9. Here the CDR3 reads CASIQGQGALMNTEAFF. The CDR3 DNA sequence: TGTGCCAGCATCCAGGGACAGGGGGCCTTGATGAACACTGAAGCTTTCTTT.

For the CDR3, the DNA is TGTGCCAGCAGTGGCGCGGCCACGACCACAGATACGCAGTATTTT. Translated: CASSGAATTTDTQYF. The chain links TRBV28 to TRBJ2-3; D remains ambiguous. Germline V gives CDR1 MDHEN, CDR2 SYDVKM. The CDR3 is 15 residues long. Trimming took 5 bases from V and 2 from J, leaving 14 bases between them.

The J gene is TRBJ2-5, the V gene TRBV4-1; 7 nucleotides line up with TRBD2. The CDR3 runs to 14 residues. CDR1 MGHRA and CDR2 YSYEKL come from the germline V gene. V gave up 5 bases and J gave up 2 bases; unmatched junction bases: 5. The CDR3 DNA sequence: TGCGCCAGCAGCTACCTAGCGGTTCAAGAGACCCAGTACTTC. It yields the protein CASSYLAVQETQYF.

J is TRBJ2-4 and V is TRBV5-1, with 11 bases identical to TRBD1. V shed 4 bases, J shed 5 bases, and the junction held 2 bases outside the gene matches. CDR3 length equals 14 residues. Looked up from germline, CDR1 is SGHRS and CDR2 is YFSETQ. CDR3 DNA: TGCGCCAGCAGCCCGGGACAGGGGGAAAACATTCAGTACTTC. Encoded protein: CASSPGQGENIQYF.

The V and J genes are TRBV5-6 and TRBJ2-7; 10 bases match TRBD1. Germline V gene data show CDR1 as SGHDT and CDR2 as YYEEEE. This CDR3 spans 16 amino acids. The junction had 9 bases not matched to a gene; V was cut back by 4 bases and J by 2 bases. CDR3 nucleotides: TGTGCCAGCAGCGGGGGGGGACAGGGGTTCCCCTACGAGCAGTACTTC. Its protein is CASSGGGQGFPYEQYF.

This CDR3 is CASSESGSETQYF. The CDR3 DNA reads as TGCGCCAGCAGTGAGTCCGGGTCAGAGACCCAGTACTTC. The chain couples TRBV10-1 to TRBJ2-5, with D unclear. The germline gives CDR1 WNHNN, CDR2 SYGVQD (reference sequence). The CDR3 is 13 residues long. Trimming left V 0 bases short and J 4 bases short, with 6 bases between.

V is TRBV18 and J is TRBJ1-4; D gene uncertain. Germline V CDR1 and CDR2: KGHSH, LQKENI. The V gene lost 4 bases and the J gene lost 16 bases, with 16 bases spanning the gap. This CDR3 has 12 residues. The CDR3 loop is CASSREGFWRFF. The CDR3 bases are TGTGCCAGCTCACGGGAGGGTTTTTGGAGGTTTTTT.

V is TRBV4-1 and J is TRBJ2-5, with D tentatively TRBD1 (5 bases). V shed 4 bases and J shed 2 bases, with 11 bases lying between them. CDR1 is MGHRA and CDR2 is YSYEKL in the germline V gene. The length of the CDR3 is 14 residues. The CDR3 DNA is TGCGCCAGCAGCCGGCAACAGGATCAAGAGACCCAGTACTTC. This sequence encodes CASSRQQDQETQYF.

The chain is built from TRBV7-9 and TRBJ1-4; the D gene is possibly TRBD1 (5 bases). From germline, CDR1 is SEHNR and CDR2 FQNEAQ (reference sequence). V was clipped by 5 bases and J by 7 bases, with 20 bases between them. The CDR3 sequence is 16 residues long. DNA of the CDR3: TGTGCCAGCAGCCCGCCGGACACTTTGACGCTTGAAAAACTGTTTTTT. Its translation: CASSPPDTLTLEKLFF.

This clone was seen only a few times. The CDR3 protein is CASSIEYRQPSNTEAFF. CDR3 nucleotide sequence: TGTGCCAGTAGTATAGAGTACAGGCAGCCCTCGAACACTGAAGCTTTCTTT. The chain carries TRBV19 and TRBJ1-1; the D gene is possibly TRBD1 (5 bases). This CDR3 is built from 17 residues. Germline V gene sequence: CDR1 LNHDA, CDR2 SQIVND (reference sequence). Trimming shortened V by 0 bases and J by 1 base, and 15 bases separated the two germline ends. Drawing the rest from reference TRBV19 and TRBJ1-1, the complete variable domain is DGGITQSPKYLFRKEGQNVTLSCEQNLNHDAMYWYRQDPGQGLRLIYYSQIVNDFQKGDIAEGYSVSREKKESFPLTVTSAQKNPTAFYLCASSIEYRQPSNTEAFFGQGTRLTVV.